A single T cell receptor (beta chain) is shown here with its context. Its antigen remains unidentified. Per-base qualities were not stored, and no clone one base away is much larger. The data belong to a study of response to subunit inactivated influenza vaccine (dated by TCRdb to the late 2010s). With respect to the entire study: The study used deep quantitative T cell receptor repertoire profiling to track responses to a trivalent subunit inactivated influenza vaccine. General study outcomes and caveats: The authors suggested that each seasonal influenza vaccination may recruit only a limited number of new T cells.

The library was generated by RT-PCR. The sequencer was an Illumina HiSeq 2500. Using fastp at Q25 and MiXCR, TCRdb reprocessed the public reads and kept productive beta chains. Every CDR3 protein is listed once, alongside the most common genes and DNA of its rows. For this sample there are more than 550,000 distinct CDR3 sequences; 10% to 15% appear just once. The ten most abundant clones make up more than 8.5% of the sample. The germline V gene yields WSHSY for CDR1 and SAAADI for CDR2. V and J lose 5 bases and 7 bases, and a span of 12 bases separates them. The cysteine opens and the phenylalanine closes a CDR3 of 13 amino acids. Only CDR3 DNA is held: 39 bases, read in frame from base 1.

This chain joins TRBV10-2 to TRBJ2-1, with no confidently assigned D gene. The sequencing used PBMCs from blood, collected on the day of vaccination. This sequence originates from a man aged 45-65 years who received an inactivated influenza vaccine. Donor details come from another sample of the same person, matched by shared clones. CDR3 reads: CASSLVGLNEQFF. DNA sequence: TGCGCCAGCAGTCTTGTGGGATTAAATGAGCAGTTCTTC.